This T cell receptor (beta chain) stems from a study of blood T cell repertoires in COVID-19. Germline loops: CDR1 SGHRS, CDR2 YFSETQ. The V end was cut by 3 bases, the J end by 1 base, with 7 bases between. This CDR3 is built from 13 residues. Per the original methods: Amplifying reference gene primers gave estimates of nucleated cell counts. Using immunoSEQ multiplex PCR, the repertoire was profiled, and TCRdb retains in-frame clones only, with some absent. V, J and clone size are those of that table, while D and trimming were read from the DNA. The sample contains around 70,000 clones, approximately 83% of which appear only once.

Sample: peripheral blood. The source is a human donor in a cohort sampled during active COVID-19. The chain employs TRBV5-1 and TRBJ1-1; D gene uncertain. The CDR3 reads CASSSGSNTEAFF. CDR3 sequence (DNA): TGCGCCAGCAGCTCCGGGTCGAACACTGAAGCTTTCTTT.